This record concerns one T cell receptor (beta chain) sequence. The antigen remains undetermined. The CDR3 has 15 amino acids. Germline loops: CDR1 MNHEY, CDR2 SMNVEV (reference sequence). Trimming removed 5 bases from V and 6 bases from J; junction bases left unmatched: 13. Sequencing used immunoSEQ multiplex PCR; TCRdb keeps in-frame clones, though not all of them. The data contain approximately 20,000 clones, 75% to 90% of them singletons. Separation of CD4+ and CD8+ cells was performed by positive magnetic bead selection, and purity was verified by flow cytometry. The record originates from a study of somatic mutations in cytotoxic T cells in rheumatoid arthritis. At the level of the study: Flow sorting at nearly 100% purity was applied to some V beta antibody-stained T-cell populations, which included V beta1+ cells sequenced for TCRB.

General study points: A rise in CD8+ clonality with age was seen in rheumatoid arthritis patients but not in healthy controls.

This chain connects TRBV27 to TRBJ2-7, with 7 bases aligning to TRBD2. Specimen: CD8+ T cells sorted from blood. The clonotype originates from a woman in her thirties or forties with rheumatoid arthritis. CDR3 sequence: CASSTLGERGVEQYF. As DNA, the CDR3 is TGTGCCAGCAGTACCTTGGGGGAGCGGGGTGTCGAGCAGTACTTC.